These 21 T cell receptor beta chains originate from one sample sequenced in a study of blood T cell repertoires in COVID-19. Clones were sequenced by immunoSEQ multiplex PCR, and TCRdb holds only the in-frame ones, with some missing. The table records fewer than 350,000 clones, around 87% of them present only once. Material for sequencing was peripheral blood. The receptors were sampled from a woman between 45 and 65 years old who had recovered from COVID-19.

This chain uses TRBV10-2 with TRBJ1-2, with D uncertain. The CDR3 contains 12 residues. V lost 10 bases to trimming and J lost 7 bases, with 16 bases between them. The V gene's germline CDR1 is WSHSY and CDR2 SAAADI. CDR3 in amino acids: CAIRTEEGGYTF. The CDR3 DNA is TGCGCCATCAGGACGGAAGAGGGTGGCTACACCTTC.

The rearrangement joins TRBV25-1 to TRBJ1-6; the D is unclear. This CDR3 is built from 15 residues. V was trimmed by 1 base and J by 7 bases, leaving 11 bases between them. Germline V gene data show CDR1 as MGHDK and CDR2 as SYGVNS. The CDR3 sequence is CASSEFAGLNSPLHF. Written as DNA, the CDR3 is TGTGCCAGCAGTGAATTCGCAGGTTTAAATTCACCCCTCCACTTT.

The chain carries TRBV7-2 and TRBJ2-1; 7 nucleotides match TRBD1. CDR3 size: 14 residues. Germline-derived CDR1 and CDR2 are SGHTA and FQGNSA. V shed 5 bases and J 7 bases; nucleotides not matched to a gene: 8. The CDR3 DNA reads TGTGCCAGCAGCACGGCGAGGGGGCAGAATGAGCAGTTCTTC. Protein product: CASSTARGQNEQFF.

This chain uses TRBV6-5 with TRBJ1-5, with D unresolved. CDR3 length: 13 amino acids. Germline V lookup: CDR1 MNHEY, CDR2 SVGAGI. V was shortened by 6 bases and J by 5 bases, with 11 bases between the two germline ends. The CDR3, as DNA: TGTGCCAGCAGAAACTTCCCTGATCAGCCCCAGCATTTT. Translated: CASRNFPDQPQHF.

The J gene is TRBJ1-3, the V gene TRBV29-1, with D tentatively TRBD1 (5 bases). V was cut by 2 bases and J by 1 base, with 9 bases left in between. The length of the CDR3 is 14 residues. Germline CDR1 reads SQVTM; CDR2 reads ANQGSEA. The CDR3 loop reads CSVEPGESGNTIYF. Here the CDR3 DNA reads TGCAGCGTTGAACCGGGGGAGTCTGGAAACACCATATATTTT.

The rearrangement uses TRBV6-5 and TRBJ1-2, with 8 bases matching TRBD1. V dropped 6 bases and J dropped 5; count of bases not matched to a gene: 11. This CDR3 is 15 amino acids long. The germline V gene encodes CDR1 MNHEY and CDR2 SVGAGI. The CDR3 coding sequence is TGTGCCAGCAGCAGGTCGCAGGGGGCGGGTTATGGCTACACCTTC. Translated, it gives CASSRSQGAGYGYTF.

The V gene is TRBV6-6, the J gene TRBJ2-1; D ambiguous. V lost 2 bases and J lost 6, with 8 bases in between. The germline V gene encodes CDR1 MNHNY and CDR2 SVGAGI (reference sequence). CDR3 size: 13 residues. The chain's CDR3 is CASSYGQVNEQFF. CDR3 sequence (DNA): TGTGCCAGCAGTTACGGGCAGGTCAATGAGCAGTTCTTC.

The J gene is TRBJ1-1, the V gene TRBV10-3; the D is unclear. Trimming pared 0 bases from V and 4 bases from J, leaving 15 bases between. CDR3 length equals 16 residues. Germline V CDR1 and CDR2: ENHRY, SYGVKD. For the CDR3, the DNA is TGTGCCATCAGTGAGTCGAAAGGTGGAGGGAGCACTGAAGCTTTCTTT. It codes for CAISESKGGGSTEAFF.

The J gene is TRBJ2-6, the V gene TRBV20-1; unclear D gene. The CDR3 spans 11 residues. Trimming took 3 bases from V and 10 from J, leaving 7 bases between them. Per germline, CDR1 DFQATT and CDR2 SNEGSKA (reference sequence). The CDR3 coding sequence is TGCAGTGCTAGGCAGGAAAACGTCCTGACTTTC. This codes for CSARQENVLTF.

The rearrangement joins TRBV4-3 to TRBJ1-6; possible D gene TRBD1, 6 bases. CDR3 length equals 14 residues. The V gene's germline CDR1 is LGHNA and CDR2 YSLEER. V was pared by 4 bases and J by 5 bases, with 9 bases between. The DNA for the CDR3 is TGCGCCAGCAGCCTTCCAGGGGATAATTCACCCCTCCACTTT. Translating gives CASSLPGDNSPLHF.

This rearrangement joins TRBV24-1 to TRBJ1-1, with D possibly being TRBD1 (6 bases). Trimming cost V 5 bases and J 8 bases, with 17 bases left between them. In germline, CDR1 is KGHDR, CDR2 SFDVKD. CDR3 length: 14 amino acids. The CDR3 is CATSVKDSQGEAFF. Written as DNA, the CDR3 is TGTGCCACCAGTGTAAAAGACAGCCAGGGGGAAGCTTTCTTT.

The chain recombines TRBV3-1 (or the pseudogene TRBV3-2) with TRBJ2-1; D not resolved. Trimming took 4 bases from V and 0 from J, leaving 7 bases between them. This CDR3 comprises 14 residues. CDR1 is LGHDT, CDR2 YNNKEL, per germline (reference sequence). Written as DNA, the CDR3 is TGTGCCAGCAGCCCCCGAGGCTCCTACAATGAGCAGTTCTTC. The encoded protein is CASSPRGSYNEQFF.

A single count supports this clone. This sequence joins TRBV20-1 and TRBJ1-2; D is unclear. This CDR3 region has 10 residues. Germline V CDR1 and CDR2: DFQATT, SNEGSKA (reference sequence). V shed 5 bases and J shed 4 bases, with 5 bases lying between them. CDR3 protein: CSAPGYGYTF. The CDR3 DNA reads TGCAGTGCTCCCGGCTATGGCTACACCTTC.

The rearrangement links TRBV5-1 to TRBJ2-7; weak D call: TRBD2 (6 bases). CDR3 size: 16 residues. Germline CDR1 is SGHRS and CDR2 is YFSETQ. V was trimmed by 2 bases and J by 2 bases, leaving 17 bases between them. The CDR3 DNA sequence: TGCGCCAGCAGCTTTCGGGGGTCGACTACCACCTACGAGCAGTACTTC. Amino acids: CASSFRGSTTTYEQYF.

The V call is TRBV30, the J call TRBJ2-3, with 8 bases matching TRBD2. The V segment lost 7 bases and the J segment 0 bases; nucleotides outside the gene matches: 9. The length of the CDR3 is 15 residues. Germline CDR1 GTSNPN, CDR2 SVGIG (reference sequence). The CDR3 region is CASTAGGYSTDTQYF. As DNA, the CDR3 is TGTGCCTCTACTGCGGGAGGATATAGCACAGATACGCAGTATTTT.

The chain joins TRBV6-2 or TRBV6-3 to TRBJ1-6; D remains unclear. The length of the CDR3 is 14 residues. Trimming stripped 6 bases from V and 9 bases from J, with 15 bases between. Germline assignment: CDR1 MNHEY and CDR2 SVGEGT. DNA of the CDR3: TGTGCCAGCAGCCCTGGCAGTGGAGGTTCACCCCTCCACTTT. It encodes CASSPGSGGSPLHF.

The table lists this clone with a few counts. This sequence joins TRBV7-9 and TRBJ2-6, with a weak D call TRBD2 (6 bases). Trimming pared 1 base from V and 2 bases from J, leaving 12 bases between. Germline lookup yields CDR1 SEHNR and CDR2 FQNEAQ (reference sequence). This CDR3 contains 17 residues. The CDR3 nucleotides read TGTGCCAGCAGCTTAGACAGATGGGGGGCTGGGGCCAACGTCCTGACTTTC. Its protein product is CASSLDRWGAGANVLTF.

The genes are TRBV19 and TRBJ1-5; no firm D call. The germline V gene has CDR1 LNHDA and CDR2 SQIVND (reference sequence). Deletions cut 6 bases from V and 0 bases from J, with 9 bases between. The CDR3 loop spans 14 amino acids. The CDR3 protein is CASSRRDSNQPQHF. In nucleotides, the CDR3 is TGTGCCAGTAGCCGGAGAGATAGCAATCAGCCCCAGCATTTT.

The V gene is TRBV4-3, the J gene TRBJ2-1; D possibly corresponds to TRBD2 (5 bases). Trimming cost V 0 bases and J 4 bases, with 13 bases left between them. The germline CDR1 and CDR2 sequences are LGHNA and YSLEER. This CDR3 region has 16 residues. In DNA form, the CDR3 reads TGCGCCAGCAGCCAAGATTGGCTAGCTTGGTACAATGAGCAGTTCTTC. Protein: CASSQDWLAWYNEQFF.

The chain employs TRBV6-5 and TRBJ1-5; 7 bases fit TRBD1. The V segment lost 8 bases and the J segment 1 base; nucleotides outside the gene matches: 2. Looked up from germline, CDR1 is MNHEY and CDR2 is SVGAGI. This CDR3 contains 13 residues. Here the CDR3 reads CASGQASNQPQHF. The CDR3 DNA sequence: TGTGCCAGCGGACAGGCGAGCAATCAGCCCCAGCATTTT.

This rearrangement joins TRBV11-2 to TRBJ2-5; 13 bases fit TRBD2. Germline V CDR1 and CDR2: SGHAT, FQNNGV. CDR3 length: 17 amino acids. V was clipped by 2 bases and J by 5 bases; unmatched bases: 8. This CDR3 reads CASSLISTSGGRETQYF. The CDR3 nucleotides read TGTGCCAGCAGCTTAATCTCGACTAGCGGGGGGAGGGAGACCCAGTACTTC.